What follows are 22 T cell receptor beta chains derived from one specimen sequenced in a study of blood T cells in healthy people across ages. For the second PCR, which ran for roughly 6 to 11 cycles, a sample-barcoded 5' primer and a J-beta primer mix were used. MiXCR, applied by TCRdb to the 5' RACE reads, yields one record per CDR3 protein. The sample lists approximately 780,000 distinct CDR3 sequences; about 26% were seen once. These data are also associated with another study on T cells of mothers and their children.

The sample was blood. The receptors come from a boy aged 5-17 years in good health.

The chain couples TRBV9 to TRBJ2-7, with D maybe TRBD1 (6 bases). V dropped 2 bases and J dropped 1 base, with 13 bases sitting between them. Germline-derived CDR1 and CDR2 are SGDLS and YYNGEE. This CDR3 has 15 residues. Here the CDR3 DNA reads TGTGCCAGCAGCGTTGAGACAGGACCTTCCTACGAGCAGTACTTC. The encoded protein is CASSVETGPSYEQYF.

This clonotype has only a few counts. The chain uses TRBV5-1 and TRBJ1-2; the match to TRBD1 covers 9 bases. Germline V gene data show CDR1 as SGHRS and CDR2 as YFSETQ. This CDR3 comprises 17 residues. The trim removed 1 base at V and 8 bases at J, leaving 15 bases unmatched. CDR3 coding DNA: TGCGCCAGCAGCTTGCGCTTGGGACAGGGCCTCTACGGCGGCTACACCTTC. It yields the protein CASSLRLGQGLYGGYTF.

This clonotype has a handful of counts. This rearrangement joins TRBV4-2 to TRBJ1-3; D is undetermined. V was pared by 3 bases and J by 0 bases, with 9 bases between. CDR1 and CDR2 from the germline V gene are LGHNA and YNFKEQ. The CDR3 sequence is 15 residues long. The CDR3 bases are TGTGCCAGCAGCCAGAAAGTCGACTCTGGAAACACCATATATTTT. Its translation: CASSQKVDSGNTIYF.

This clonotype occurred a few times. V usage is TRBV11-2 and J usage is TRBJ2-1; possible D gene TRBD2, 6 bases. The CDR3 covers 14 residues. Trimming removed 5 bases at V and 15 bases at J, with 23 bases between. The germline V gene has CDR1 SGHAT and CDR2 FQNNGV. This chain's CDR3 is CASSTEGSGERGFF. The CDR3 DNA sequence: TGTGCCAGCAGCACAGAGGGTTCGGGGGAGAGGGGGTTCTTC.

This clonotype was picked up a small number of times. The rearrangement uses TRBV5-1 and TRBJ2-5; TRBD1 might be the D (5 bases). Per germline, CDR1 SGHRS and CDR2 YFSETQ. The V end lost 0 bases, the J end lost 1 base, and 10 bases lay between the germline ends. The CDR3 runs 15 residues. The CDR3 region has the DNA TGCGCCAGCAGCTTGGACCGGACACCCCAAGAGACCCAGTACTTC. Its protein is CASSLDRTPQETQYF.

This clonotype was seen only a few times. The rearrangement joins TRBV5-5 to TRBJ2-2, with 7 bases matching TRBD1. This CDR3 is 15 amino acids long. J gave up 5 bases and V 4 bases, and 8 bases lay outside the gene matches. The germline gives CDR1 SGHKS, CDR2 YYEKEE (reference sequence). Written as DNA, the CDR3 is TGTGCCAGCAGCCCCGGGACAGAATATACCGGGGAGCTGTTTTTT. Residues: CASSPGTEYTGELFF.

V gene TRBV5-1 combines with J gene TRBJ2-7; D possibly corresponds to TRBD2 (5 bases). Germline CDR1 is SGHRS and CDR2 is YFSETQ. The CDR3 totals 16 residues. V lost 4 bases to trimming and J lost 3 bases, with 20 bases between them. The chain's CDR3 is CASSPRRRPRDYEQYF. The CDR3 DNA reads TGCGCCAGCAGCCCCCGCCGTCGACCCCGGGACTACGAGCAGTACTTC.

There are a few counts of this clonotype. The chain links TRBV29-1 to TRBJ1-6; a weak D match, TRBD1 (5 bases). Germline CDR1 is SQVTM and CDR2 is ANQGSEA. Trimming shortened V by 6 bases and J by 6 bases, and 12 bases separated the two germline ends. The CDR3 is made up of 13 amino acids. CDR3 amino acids: CSVRGGFNSPLHF. DNA of the CDR3: TGCAGCGTGCGGGGGGGTTTTAATTCACCCCTCCACTTT.

The rearrangement joins TRBV28 to TRBJ2-3; no firm D call. The CDR3 is 15 amino acids. The ends were cut back, 1 base at V and 0 bases at J, with 8 bases in the middle. Germline CDR1 MDHEN, CDR2 SYDVKM. In DNA, the CDR3 is TGTGCCAGCAGTTTATCCCTAGGGAGCACAGATACGCAGTATTTT. It translates to CASSLSLGSTDTQYF.

This clonotype occurred a few times. V gene TRBV7-9 combines with J gene TRBJ2-7; 10 nucleotides agree with TRBD2. J gave up 0 bases and V 2 bases, and 4 bases lay outside the gene matches. The CDR3 runs to 16 residues. CDR1 is SEHNR, CDR2 FQNEAQ, per germline (reference sequence). CDR3 nucleotide sequence: TGTGCCAGCAGCTTATGGCGGACTAGCGGCTCCTACGAGCAGTACTTC. Protein sequence: CASSLWRTSGSYEQYF. The full variable domain, completed using reference TRBV7-9 and TRBJ2-7, is DTGVSQNPRHKITKRGQNVTFRCDPISEHNRLYWYRQTLGQGPEFLTYFQNEAQLEKSRLLSDRFSAERPKGSFSTLEIQRTEQGDSAMYLCASSLWRTSGSYEQYFGPGTRLTVT.

The J gene is TRBJ1-1, the V gene TRBV29-1; TRBD1 is a possible D gene (5 bases). Germline assignment: CDR1 SQVTM and CDR2 ANQGSEA. V dropped 4 bases and J dropped 0 bases, with 18 bases sitting between them. This CDR3 comprises 16 residues. CDR3 loop: CSVGGLSLTVNTEAFF. CDR3 nucleotide sequence: TGCAGCGTTGGGGGACTTTCCTTAACTGTGAACACTGAAGCTTTCTTT.

This chain connects TRBV7-3 to TRBJ2-1, with 12 bases that match TRBD2. V trimming: 5 bases; J trimming: 9 bases; junction bases outside the gene matches: 8. This CDR3 is built from 15 residues. Germline CDR1 and CDR2: SGHTA and FQGTGA. CDR3 sequence: CASSAPSGGASEQFF. The CDR3 DNA is TGTGCCAGCAGCGCCCCTAGCGGGGGGGCCAGTGAGCAGTTCTTC.

The genes are TRBV20-1 and TRBJ1-5; D might be TRBD1 (5 bases). V was clipped by 3 bases and J by 6 bases, with 9 bases between them. The CDR3 totals 12 residues. CDR1 is DFQATT, CDR2 SNEGSKA, per germline (reference sequence). The CDR3 nucleotides read TGCAGTGCTAGCACTGGGGGTCAGCCCCAGCATTTT. Amino acids: CSASTGGQPQHF.

The chain links TRBV7-3 to TRBJ2-7; D remains unclear. The J call may not be correct, given that the DNA end is closer to TRBJ2-1. The germline CDR1 and CDR2 sequences are SGHTA and FQGTGA. The CDR3 totals 13 residues. The CDR3 nucleotides read TGTGCCAGCAGCCCAAACGGGTTAGTGGGGCAGTTCTTC. This gives the protein CASSPNGLVGQFF.

V is TRBV29-1 and J is TRBJ1-2, with no clear D. Germline CDR1 is SQVTM and CDR2 is ANQGSEA. V was pared by 5 bases and J by 10 bases, with 14 bases between. The CDR3 runs to 11 residues. In DNA form, the CDR3 reads TGCAGCGTTTCGAAGTACGACGACTACACCTTC. It codes for CSVSKYDDYTF.

The chain combines TRBV12-3 or TRBV12-4 with TRBJ2-7; D possibly corresponds to TRBD1 (6 bases). The V end lost 6 bases, the J end lost 5 bases, and 14 bases lay between the germline ends. The CDR3 is made up of 13 amino acids. The CDR3 loop is CASSPYRAHEQYF. CDR3 DNA sequence: TGTGCCAGCAGCCCATACAGGGCCCACGAGCAGTACTTC.

This clonotype was detected a few times. The rearrangement uses TRBV20-1 and TRBJ1-5; D is undetermined. From germline, CDR1 is DFQATT and CDR2 SNEGSKA (reference sequence). The V end was cut by 3 bases, the J end by 6 bases, with 12 bases between. This CDR3 comprises 13 residues. The CDR3 DNA sequence: TGCAGTGCTAGTCAAGCCCTGGGTCAGCCCCAGCATTTT. Its protein product is CSASQALGQPQHF.

This chain connects TRBV6-1 to TRBJ1-1; D is unresolved. V was trimmed by 6 bases and J by 2 bases, leaving 13 bases between them. The CDR3 consists of 14 residues. Germline CDR1 and CDR2: MNHNS and SASEGT. CDR3 in amino acids: CASRYSFFNTEAFF. In DNA form, the CDR3 reads TGTGCCAGCAGATACAGCTTTTTCAACACTGAAGCTTTCTTT.

This clonotype was counted between two and nine times. This chain joins TRBV12-3 or TRBV12-4 and TRBJ2-6, with D uncertain. V lost 5 bases, J lost 0 bases, and 8 bases lay in between. The CDR3 contains 15 residues. The CDR3 DNA follows: TGTGCCAGCAGTCCACAGCGCTCTGGGGCCAACGTCCTGACTTTC. It specifies CASSPQRSGANVLTF.

The chain combines TRBV11-2 with TRBJ2-2, with no clear D. Trimming took off 5 bases at V and 0 bases at J, with 10 bases between the two ends. Per the germline V gene, CDR1 is SGHAT and CDR2 is FQNNGV. CDR3 length: 15 residues. CDR3 sequence (DNA): TGTGCCAGCAGCACAGACTGGACGAACACCGGGGAGCTGTTTTTT. It encodes CASSTDWTNTGELFF.

The chain joins TRBV14 to TRBJ2-1; TRBD1 agrees at 7 bases. The CDR3 is 18 amino acids. Looked up from germline, CDR1 is SGHDN and CDR2 is FVKESK. V lost 1 base to trimming and J lost 0 bases; unmatched junction nucleotides: 9. As DNA, the CDR3 is TGTGCCAGCAGCCAAGGGGACAGAACTACGAGCTCCTACAATGAGCAGTTCTTC. It yields the protein CASSQGDRTTSSYNEQFF.

V is TRBV29-1 and J is TRBJ2-4; D unresolved. Germline CDR1 reads SQVTM; CDR2 reads ANQGSEA. V lost 4 bases to trimming and J lost 3 bases, with 10 bases between them. CDR3 length equals 13 residues. The CDR3 here is CSVADTHKNIQYF. The CDR3 coding sequence is TGCAGCGTTGCTGACACGCACAAAAACATTCAGTACTTC.